These T cell receptor beta chains were read from a single sample in a study of blood T cell repertoires in COVID-19. Repertoires were generated with immunoSEQ multiplex PCR, while TCRdb's copy carries only in-frame clones and drops some. The repertoire holds approximately 180,000 clones, around 85% seen once, with about 10% in the top ten. The sequenced material came from peripheral blood. These receptors were obtained from a human donor with active or convalescent COVID-19. The donor label of this sample is uncertain. CDR3s leave out the opening cysteine and the closing phenylalanine or tryptophan. Fields, in order: V gene, D gene, clone size, CDR3 length, J gene, CDR3 protein. D genes are given only for firm matches. Size tells how often a clone was seen (once, few, many) or the class of an expanded clone, and some rows leave it out.

V gene: TRBV3-1/TRBV3-2; D gene: NA; clone size: NA; CDR3 length: 12; J gene: TRBJ2-5; CDR3 protein: ASSHSDTRETQY
V gene: TRBV10-3; D gene: TRBD1; clone size: NA; CDR3 length: 12; J gene: TRBJ2-7; CDR3 protein: AINSGTGAHEQY
V gene: TRBV4-1; D gene: TRBD1; clone size: NA; CDR3 length: 14; J gene: TRBJ1-1; CDR3 protein: ASSPSDRVGFAEAF
V gene: TRBV5-1; D gene: NA; clone size: once; CDR3 length: 13; J gene: TRBJ1-4; CDR3 protein: ASSLAGGAYEKLF
V gene: TRBV7-6; D gene: NA; clone size: NA; CDR3 length: 13; J gene: TRBJ2-2; CDR3 protein: ASSSYSSATGELF
V gene: TRBV7-9; D gene: TRBD2; clone size: few; CDR3 length: 13; J gene: TRBJ2-4; CDR3 protein: ASSPPERGLNIQY
V gene: TRBV5-4; D gene: TRBD1; clone size: NA; CDR3 length: 11; J gene: TRBJ1-2; CDR3 protein: ASRLTGGYGYT
V gene: TRBV28; D gene: NA; clone size: once; CDR3 length: 13; J gene: TRBJ1-5; CDR3 protein: ASSLQVHSNQPQH
V gene: TRBV7-9; D gene: TRBD1; clone size: NA; CDR3 length: 13; J gene: TRBJ2-7; CDR3 protein: ASSFNRGNFYEQY
V gene: TRBV19; D gene: NA; clone size: NA; CDR3 length: 12; J gene: TRBJ1-2; CDR3 protein: ASRPGVGKGGYT
V gene: TRBV30; D gene: TRBD2; clone size: once; CDR3 length: 14; J gene: TRBJ2-3; CDR3 protein: AWSVGLAGSADTQY
V gene: TRBV7-9; D gene: TRBD2; clone size: NA; CDR3 length: 13; J gene: TRBJ2-1; CDR3 protein: ASSLGVGGYNEQF
V gene: TRBV4-1; D gene: TRBD2; clone size: NA; CDR3 length: 15; J gene: TRBJ2-3; CDR3 protein: ASSQPTSGSRTDTQY
V gene: TRBV4-2; D gene: NA; clone size: NA; CDR3 length: 13; J gene: TRBJ2-7; CDR3 protein: ASSQSYSPLSEQY
V gene: TRBV5-6; D gene: NA; clone size: NA; CDR3 length: 12; J gene: TRBJ1-4; CDR3 protein: ASSLRGTDEKLF
V gene: TRBV9; D gene: NA; clone size: NA; CDR3 length: 16; J gene: TRBJ1-3; CDR3 protein: ASSAEPFAGARGNTIY
V gene: TRBV18; D gene: NA; clone size: NA; CDR3 length: 11; J gene: TRBJ2-5; CDR3 protein: ASSPPEGETQY
V gene: TRBV7-3; D gene: NA; clone size: NA; CDR3 length: 11; J gene: TRBJ2-1; CDR3 protein: ASSLILDDEQF
V gene: TRBV7-2; D gene: NA; clone size: NA; CDR3 length: 13; J gene: TRBJ2-7; CDR3 protein: ASSAVVPPKYEQY
V gene: TRBV11-3; D gene: TRBD1; clone size: NA; CDR3 length: 10; J gene: TRBJ1-1; CDR3 protein: ASSSPGQEAF
V gene: TRBV7-6; D gene: NA; clone size: NA; CDR3 length: 11; J gene: TRBJ2-1; CDR3 protein: ASSWEYTNEQF
V gene: TRBV19; D gene: TRBD1; clone size: NA; CDR3 length: 14; J gene: TRBJ2-6; CDR3 protein: ASRDRGSSGANVLT
V gene: TRBV19; D gene: TRBD1; clone size: NA; CDR3 length: 15; J gene: TRBJ1-4; CDR3 protein: ASTPPPGQGAREKLF
V gene: TRBV6-6; D gene: TRBD2; clone size: NA; CDR3 length: 13; J gene: TRBJ2-1; CDR3 protein: ASRPPGLTPNEQF
V gene: TRBV2; D gene: NA; clone size: NA; CDR3 length: 11; J gene: TRBJ1-1; CDR3 protein: ASSVELLTEAF
V gene: TRBV18; D gene: TRBD1; clone size: once; CDR3 length: 12; J gene: TRBJ1-2; CDR3 protein: ASSPPGQIYGYT
V gene: TRBV20-1; D gene: NA; clone size: NA; CDR3 length: 11; J gene: TRBJ1-1; CDR3 protein: SASDSVLTEAF
V gene: TRBV19; D gene: TRBD2; clone size: NA; CDR3 length: 14; J gene: TRBJ2-2; CDR3 protein: ASSRLAGLNTGELF
V gene: TRBV7-2; D gene: TRBD1; clone size: NA; CDR3 length: 10; J gene: TRBJ1-2; CDR3 protein: ASSLTGDGYT
V gene: TRBV27; D gene: TRBD2; clone size: NA; CDR3 length: 14; J gene: TRBJ2-7; CDR3 protein: ASSLGLAGESHEQY
V gene: TRBV24-1; D gene: TRBD1; clone size: NA; CDR3 length: 13; J gene: TRBJ1-4; CDR3 protein: ATSDLTGGYEKLF
V gene: TRBV29-1; D gene: NA; clone size: NA; CDR3 length: 12; J gene: TRBJ2-1; CDR3 protein: SVPGWGTYNEQF